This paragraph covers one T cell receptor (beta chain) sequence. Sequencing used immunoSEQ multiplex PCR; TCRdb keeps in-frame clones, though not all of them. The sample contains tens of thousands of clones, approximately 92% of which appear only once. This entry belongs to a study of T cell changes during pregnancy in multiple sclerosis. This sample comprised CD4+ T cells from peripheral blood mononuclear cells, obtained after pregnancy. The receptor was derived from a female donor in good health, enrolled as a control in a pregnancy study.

The CDR3 is CASSTTFGASTDTQYF. In DNA form, the CDR3 reads TGTGCCAGTAGTACCACCTTTGGGGCTAGCACAGATACGCAGTATTTT. V is TRBV19 and J is TRBJ2-3; TRBD1 is a possible D gene (5 bases). Trimming cost V 4 bases and J 0 bases, with 14 bases left between them. CDR1 LNHDA and CDR2 SQIVND come from the germline V gene (reference sequence). The CDR3 is 16 residues long.